Following are 16 T cell receptor beta chains from one sample sequenced in a study of vaccination and CD4 T cells after COVID-19. The treatment is: roughly ten-day PBMC culture with coronavirus spike peptide pools or control peptides (ViraFEST assay). Their recognized antigens are unknown. Sequenced with the Oncomine TCR Beta short-read assay was DNA taken from cultured CD4+ T cells. One entry per CDR3 protein results from TCRdb running MiXCR on the PCR reads. This repertoire shows some 16,000 distinct CDR3 sequences, about 55% found once; its top ten account for just over 9%. The specimen sequenced was CD4+ T cells from blood, cultured in vitro. The receptors here all came from a human donor who had recovered from COVID-19.

V gene TRBV28 combines with J gene TRBJ2-3; 9 bases match TRBD1. Unmatched junction bases numbered 14, after V lost 6 bases and J lost 7 bases. The CDR3 consists of 16 residues. Germline CDR1 reads MDHEN; CDR2 reads SYDVKM. The CDR3 nucleotides read TGTGCCAGCAGCCCTCCCGGGACAGGGAGTTTAAATACGCAGTATTTT. Amino acid sequence: CASSPPGTGSLNTQYF. Filled out from reference TRBV28 and TRBJ2-3, the complete variable domain reads DVKVTQSSRYLVKRTGEKVFLECVQDMDHENMFWYRQDPGLGLRLIYFSYDVKMKEKGDIPEGYSVSREKKERFSLILESASTNQTSMYLCASSPPGTGSLNTQYFGPGTRLTVL.

This sequence joins TRBV18 and TRBJ2-5; the D call may be TRBD1 or TRBD2 (5 bases each). This CDR3 has 14 residues. Between the trimmed V and J ends, which lost 1 base and 5 bases, there was a span of 11 bases. Germline CDR1 and CDR2: KGHSH and LQKENI. The DNA of the CDR3 is TGTGCCAGCTCACCACGCGTAGAGGGGGAGACCCAGTACTTC. Encoded protein: CASSPRVEGETQYF.

This clonotype has only a few counts. CDR3 nucleotide sequence: TGTGCCAGCAGCTTAGAGGGAAATTCACCCCTCCACTTT. Its translation: CASSLEGNSPLHF. This chain uses TRBV7-9 with TRBJ1-6, with D hard to call. The CDR3 loop spans 13 amino acids. V was pared by 1 base and J by 7 bases, with 5 bases between. The germline CDR1 and CDR2 sequences are SEHNR and FQNEAQ (reference sequence).

J is TRBJ1-2 and V is TRBV7-2; possible D gene TRBD1, 6 bases. Trimming pared 5 bases from V and 2 bases from J, leaving 15 bases between. The CDR3 sequence is 15 residues long. CDR1 and CDR2 (germline): SGHTA, FQGNSA. In nucleotides, the CDR3 is TGTGCCAGCAGCGTCACCGGGACAACAAACTATGGCTACACCTTC. Translated: CASSVTGTTNYGYTF.

This clonotype was observed a handful of times. This chain connects TRBV7-9 to TRBJ2-2; 8 bases fit TRBD1. This CDR3 is built from 14 residues. Germline CDR1 and CDR2: SEHNR and FQNEAQ (reference sequence). Trimming took 2 bases from V and 7 from J; bases not matched to a gene: 3. CDR3 DNA: TGTGCCAGCAGCTTAACAGGGGGGAACGGGGAGCTGTTTTTT. Translated: CASSLTGGNGELFF.

In this sample, this clonotype turned up once. The chain has TRBV2 and TRBJ1-1; 10 bases fit TRBD1. The germline V gene has CDR1 SNHLY and CDR2 FYNNEI. The CDR3 has 17 amino acids. V lost 7 bases to trimming and J lost 5 bases; unmatched junction nucleotides: 16. CDR3 in DNA: TGTGCCAGCACAGTGGACAGGGGGGGAGGTAGTTTTACTGAAGCTTTCTTT. It codes for CASTVDRGGGSFTEAFF.

This chain connects TRBV28 to TRBJ2-5; possibly TRBD2 for D (5 bases). Trimming stripped 5 bases from V and 5 bases from J, with 15 bases between. Germline values: CDR1 MDHEN, CDR2 SYDVKM. This CDR3 spans 14 amino acids. The CDR3 spells CASSGGSKRETQYF. CDR3 bases: TGTGCCAGCAGTGGAGGCAGTAAAAGGGAGACCCAGTACTTC.

The J gene is TRBJ2-7, the V gene TRBV20-1; 11 bases are a match to TRBD2. This CDR3 contains 15 residues. The germline V gene encodes CDR1 DFQATT and CDR2 SNEGSKA (reference sequence). V was pared by 1 base and J by 7 bases, with 9 bases of the junction left unmatched. The CDR3 loop reads CSARVPLAGVGEQYF. The CDR3 DNA reads as TGCAGTGCTAGAGTGCCACTAGCGGGAGTAGGGGAGCAGTACTTC.

The chain uses TRBV11-1 and TRBJ2-2; 9 bases are shared with TRBD1. Germline assignment: CDR1 SGHAT and CDR2 FQDESV (reference sequence). The CDR3 extends over 15 amino acids. Trimming at V came to 5 bases and at J to 3 bases, leaving 4 bases not matched to a gene. The CDR3: CASSPGTGHTGELFF. DNA for the CDR3: TGTGCCAGCAGCCCCGGGACAGGGCACACCGGGGAGCTGTTTTTT.

CDR3 sequence reads: CSATKPGLAGGRVTDTQYF. DNA for the CDR3: TGCAGTGCTACCAAGCCGGGACTAGCGGGAGGGCGGGTCACAGATACGCAGTATTTT. This rearrangement joins TRBV20-1 to TRBJ2-3; 16 bases match TRBD2. The CDR3 loop spans 19 amino acids. After removal of 4 bases from V and 2 bases from J, the junction contained 12 bases not matched to a gene. Germline V gives CDR1 DFQATT, CDR2 SNEGSKA (reference sequence).

The chain couples TRBV30 to TRBJ2-7; D ambiguous. Trimming removed 2 bases from V and 3 bases from J, with 5 bases in between. The CDR3 length is 11 residues. From germline, CDR1 is GTSNPN and CDR2 SVGIG (reference sequence). The CDR3 bases are TGTGCCTGGAGTACAAACTACGAGCAGTACTTC. It is translated as CAWSTNYEQYF.

This clonotype has a handful of counts. The chain joins TRBV28 to TRBJ1-1, with a possible D match to TRBD1 (5 bases). This CDR3 has 18 residues. Trimming stripped 3 bases from V and 2 bases from J, with 22 bases between. Germline assignment: CDR1 MDHEN and CDR2 SYDVKM. DNA for the CDR3: TGTGCCAGCAGTTTTATCCCCTTAAGGGAGGGGCGCAACACTGAAGCTTTCTTT. This gives the protein CASSFIPLREGRNTEAFF.

The genes are TRBV27 and TRBJ2-5, with a weak D call TRBD2 (5 bases). V was shortened by 6 bases and J by 5 bases, with 10 bases between the two germline ends. The CDR3 length is 12 residues. Germline CDR1 and CDR2: MNHEY and SMNVEV (reference sequence). The CDR3, as DNA: TGTGCCAGCAGAGCCCCGGGGGAGACCCAGTACTTC. Protein: CASRAPGETQYF.

The chain uses TRBV29-1 and TRBJ1-2; 7 bases match TRBD1. Germline V gene data show CDR1 as SQVTM and CDR2 as ANQGSEA. The length of the CDR3 is 13 residues. The ends lost 3 bases at V and 8 bases at J; junction bases unmatched: 9. The CDR3 spells CSVEEGGRLGYTF. CDR3 nucleotides: TGCAGCGTTGAGGAAGGGGGCAGATTGGGCTACACCTTC.

V usage is TRBV6-5 and J usage is TRBJ2-2, with 7 bases aligning to TRBD1. This CDR3 comprises 16 residues. Germline lookup yields CDR1 MNHEY and CDR2 SVGAGI. V trimming: 0 bases; J trimming: 1 base; junction bases outside the gene matches: 2. The CDR3 reads CASSYSRDRNTGELFF. In DNA, the CDR3 is TGTGCCAGCAGTTACTCGAGGGACAGGAACACCGGGGAGCTGTTTTTT.

This chain links TRBV19 with TRBJ1-2; the match to TRBD1 covers 10 bases. With V trimmed by 10 bases and J by 9 bases, 17 bases remained unmatched. This CDR3 has 15 amino acids. Germline CDR1 LNHDA, CDR2 SQIVND (reference sequence). CDR3 coding DNA: TGTGCCACTATCCCCAGACAGGGGGCGAGGAATAGCTACACCTTC. Protein product: CATIPRQGARNSYTF.